Described below is a single T cell receptor (beta chain) sequence and its context. Recovered status in Cohort 3 required two negative PCRs, clearance, or symptom resolution. This entry is derived from a study of blood T cell repertoires in COVID-19. Overall study context: T cells, B-cell-depleted T cells, or PBMCs supplied cDNA or gDNA.

The germline V gene encodes CDR1 SGHRS and CDR2 YFSETQ. The CDR3 sequence is 15 residues long. Trimming pared 0 bases from V and 3 bases from J, leaving 13 bases between. The assay was immunoSEQ multiplex PCR, and TCRdb's table has in-frame clones only and misses some. The table records 300,000 to 350,000 clones, more than 85% of them present only once. The chain links TRBV5-1 to TRBJ2-7; D is possibly TRBD2 (7 bases). Material for sequencing was PBMCs or T cells enriched from blood (not recorded which). The TCR originated in a woman between 25 and 40 years old who had recovered from COVID-19. CDR3 DNA sequence: TGCGCCAGCAGCTTGGAATTCGGGGGGCACTACGAGCAGTACTTC. Its protein product is CASSLEFGGHYEQYF. Full variable domain (missing parts from reference TRBV5-1 and TRBJ2-7): KAGVTQTPRYLIKTRGQQVTLSCSPISGHRSVSWYQQTPGQGLQFLFEYFSETQRNKGNFPGRFSGRQFSNSRSEMNVSTLELGDSALYLCASSLEFGGHYEQYFGPGTRLTVT.